The 7 T cell receptor beta chains below come from one sample, sequenced in a study of blood T cell repertoires in COVID-19. Sequencing used immunoSEQ multiplex PCR; TCRdb keeps in-frame clones, though not all of them. The table lists around 100,000 clones, around nine tenths of them singletons. Source material: peripheral blood. The receptors here all came from a human donor in a cohort sampled during active COVID-19.

The chain joins TRBV4-1 to TRBJ2-3, with TRBD2 identical over 16 bases. The trim removed 1 base at V and 2 bases at J, leaving 12 bases unmatched. CDR3 length: 21 amino acids. Germline V gives CDR1 MGHRA, CDR2 YSYEKL. The CDR3 DNA reads as TGCGCCAGCAGCCAAGTGGGTTTCCAGGGACTAGCGGGAGGGTTCACAGATACGCAGTATTTT. It yields the protein CASSQVGFQGLAGGFTDTQYF.

The chain uses TRBV6-5 and TRBJ1-5, with D possibly TRBD1 on 6 matching bases. The CDR3 has 12 residues. Per germline, CDR1 MNHEY and CDR2 SVGAGI. Deletions cut 4 bases from V and 13 bases from J, with 14 bases between. CDR3 amino acids: CASSLTGPRQHF. The CDR3 DNA follows: TGTGCCAGCAGTTTAACAGGGCCCAGGCAGCATTTT.

CDR3 sequence reads: CASSTRTGSFKNTEAFF. DNA of the CDR3: TGTGCCAGCAGCACGCGGACAGGGTCGTTCAAGAACACTGAAGCTTTCTTT. The V gene is TRBV7-9, the J gene TRBJ1-1, with TRBD1 identical over 8 bases. Germline V gene lookup returns CDR1 SEHNR and CDR2 FQNEAQ (reference sequence). The J segment lost 1 base and the V segment lost 5 bases, leaving 12 bases of the junction unmatched. The CDR3 extends over 17 amino acids.

V and J are TRBV24-1 and TRBJ1-5, with 7 bases matching TRBD1. From germline, CDR1 is KGHDR and CDR2 SFDVKD. J was trimmed by 7 bases and V by 5 bases; bases with no gene match: 13. The CDR3 has 16 residues. Written as DNA, the CDR3 is TGTGCCACCAGTGTCGTGAGGGGGCCCGCCAAGCAGCCCCAGCATTTT. Its translation: CATSVVRGPAKQPQHF.

The V call is TRBV9, the J call TRBJ2-5, with D maybe TRBD1 (6 bases). Germline values: CDR1 SGDLS, CDR2 YYNGEE. V lost 1 base and J 5 bases, leaving 18 bases between the germline ends. This CDR3 spans 16 amino acids. The CDR3 here is CASSVTGAGDVETQYF. The CDR3 DNA sequence: TGTGCCAGCAGCGTAACCGGTGCAGGGGACGTGGAGACCCAGTACTTC. Together with reference TRBV9 and TRBJ2-5, the CDR3 gives the full variable domain: DSGVTQTPKHLITATGQRVTLRCSPRSGDLSVYWYQQSLDQGLQFLIQYYNGEERAKGNILERFSAQQFPDLHSELNLSSLELGDSALYFCASSVTGAGDVETQYFGPGTRLLVL.

This chain connects TRBV10-2 to TRBJ2-2, with TRBD2 matching over 13 bases. The V and J ends lost 8 bases and 6 bases, in that order; junction bases with no gene match: 3. The length of the CDR3 is 14 residues. Germline V gene data show CDR1 as WSHSY and CDR2 as SAAADI. The CDR3 nucleotides read TGCGCCAGCGGGGGACTAGCGGGATCCGGGGAGCTGTTTTTT. Protein product: CASGGLAGSGELFF.

The chain has TRBV7-9 and TRBJ2-2, with TRBD1 identical over 8 bases. Trimming removed 4 bases from V and 6 bases from J; junction bases left unmatched: 10. Germline V gene data show CDR1 as SEHNR and CDR2 as FQNEAQ (reference sequence). This CDR3 is built from 16 residues. CDR3 in amino acids: CASSSGQGAIAGELFF. In nucleotides, the CDR3 is TGTGCCAGCAGCTCCGGGCAGGGGGCAATTGCCGGGGAGCTGTTTTTT.